This T cell receptor beta chain was observed in a study of blood T cells in healthy people across ages. The people who gave samples were healthy Caucasians from Russia, aged about 6 to 95. This clonotype was counted once. Its specificity is unknown. Primed by a sample-barcoded 5' primer and a J-beta primer mix, a second PCR proceeded for about 7 to 12 cycles. TCRdb itself ran the 5' RACE reads through MiXCR, one entry per CDR3 protein. The sample lists roughly 680,000 distinct CDR3 sequences, around 52% occurring once. Findings and caveats of the study: PBMC samples, being unsorted, prevented any conclusive comparison of naive and antigen-experienced cells.

The sequenced sample was blood. This TCR was recovered from a woman of 80 years or more in good health.

The CDR3 DNA reads TGTGCCAGCAGCCACGGACAGATCTCCTACGAGCAGTACTTC. The encoded protein is CASSHGQISYEQYF. The J gene is TRBJ2-7, the V gene TRBV3-1; D might be TRBD1 (6 bases). CDR3 length: 14 amino acids. V dropped 3 bases and J dropped 0 bases, with 9 bases sitting between them. From germline, CDR1 is LGHDT and CDR2 YNNKEL (reference sequence).